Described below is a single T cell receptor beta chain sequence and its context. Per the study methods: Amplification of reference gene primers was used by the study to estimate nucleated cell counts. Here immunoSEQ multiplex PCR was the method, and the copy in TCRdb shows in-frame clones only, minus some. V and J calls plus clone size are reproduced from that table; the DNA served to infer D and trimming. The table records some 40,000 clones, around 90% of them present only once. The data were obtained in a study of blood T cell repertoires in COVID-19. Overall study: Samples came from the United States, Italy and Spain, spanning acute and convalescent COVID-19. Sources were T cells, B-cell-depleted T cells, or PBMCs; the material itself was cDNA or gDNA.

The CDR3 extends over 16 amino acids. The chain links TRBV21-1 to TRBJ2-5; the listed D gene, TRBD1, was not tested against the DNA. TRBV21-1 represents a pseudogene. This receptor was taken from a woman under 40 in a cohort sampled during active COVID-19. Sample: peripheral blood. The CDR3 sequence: CASSKKCPTGKETQYF. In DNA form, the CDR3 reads TGTGCCAGCAGCAAAAAGTGTCCCACAGGGAAGGAGACCCAGTACTTC.